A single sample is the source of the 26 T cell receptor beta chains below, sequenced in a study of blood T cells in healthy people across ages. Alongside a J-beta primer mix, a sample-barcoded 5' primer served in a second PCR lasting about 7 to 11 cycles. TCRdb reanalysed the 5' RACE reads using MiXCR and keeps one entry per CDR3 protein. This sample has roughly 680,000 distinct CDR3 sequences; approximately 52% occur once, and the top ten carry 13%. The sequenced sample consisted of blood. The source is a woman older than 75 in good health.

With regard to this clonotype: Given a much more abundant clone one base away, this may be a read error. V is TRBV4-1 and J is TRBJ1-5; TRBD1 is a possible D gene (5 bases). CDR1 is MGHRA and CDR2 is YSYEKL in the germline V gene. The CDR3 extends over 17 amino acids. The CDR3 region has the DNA TGCGCCGGCAGCCAAGTCGGGGCGGGTGGGAGCAATCAGCCCCAGCATTTT. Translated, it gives CAGSQVGAGGSNQPQHF.

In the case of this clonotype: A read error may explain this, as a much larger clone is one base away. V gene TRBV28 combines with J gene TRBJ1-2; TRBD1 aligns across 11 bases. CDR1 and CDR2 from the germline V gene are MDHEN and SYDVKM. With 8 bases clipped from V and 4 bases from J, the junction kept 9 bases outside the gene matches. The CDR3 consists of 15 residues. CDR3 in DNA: TGTGCCAGCGGTTCTCGGGACAGGGGGTTCTATGGCTACACCTTC. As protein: CASGSRDRGFYGYTF.

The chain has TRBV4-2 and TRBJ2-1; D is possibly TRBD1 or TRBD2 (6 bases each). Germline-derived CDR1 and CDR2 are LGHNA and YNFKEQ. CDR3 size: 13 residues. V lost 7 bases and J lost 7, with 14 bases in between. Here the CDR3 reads CASTGAHTNEQFF. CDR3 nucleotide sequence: TGTGCCAGCACGGGGGCTCACACTAATGAGCAGTTCTTC.

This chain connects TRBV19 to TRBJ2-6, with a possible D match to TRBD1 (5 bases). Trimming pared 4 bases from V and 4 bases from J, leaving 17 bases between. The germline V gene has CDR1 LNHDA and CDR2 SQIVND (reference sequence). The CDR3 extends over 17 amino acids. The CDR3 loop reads CASSKSLAGLGANVLTF. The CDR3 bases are TGTGCCAGTAGTAAGTCCCTCGCAGGGTTGGGGGCCAACGTCCTGACTTTC. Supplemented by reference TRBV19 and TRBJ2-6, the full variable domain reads DGGITQSPKYLFRKEGQNVTLSCEQNLNHDAMYWYRQDPGQGLRLIYYSQIVNDFQKGDIAEGYSVSREKKESFPLTVTSAQKNPTAFYLCASSKSLAGLGANVLTFGAGSRLTVL.

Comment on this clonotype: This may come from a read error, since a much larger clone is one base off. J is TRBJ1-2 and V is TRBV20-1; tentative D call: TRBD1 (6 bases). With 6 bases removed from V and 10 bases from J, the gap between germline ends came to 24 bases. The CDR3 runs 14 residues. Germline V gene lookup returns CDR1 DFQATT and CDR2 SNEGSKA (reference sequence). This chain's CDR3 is CSAAQLQGSLDYTF. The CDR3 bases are TGCAGTGCGGCTCAACTTCAGGGGTCTCTTGACTACACCTTC.

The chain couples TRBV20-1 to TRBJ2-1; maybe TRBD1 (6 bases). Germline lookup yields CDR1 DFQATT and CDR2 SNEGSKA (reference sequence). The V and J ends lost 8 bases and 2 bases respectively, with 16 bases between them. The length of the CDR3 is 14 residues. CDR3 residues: CSLLHGGPYNEQFF. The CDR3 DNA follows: TGCAGTTTGCTACATGGGGGCCCCTACAATGAGCAGTTCTTC.

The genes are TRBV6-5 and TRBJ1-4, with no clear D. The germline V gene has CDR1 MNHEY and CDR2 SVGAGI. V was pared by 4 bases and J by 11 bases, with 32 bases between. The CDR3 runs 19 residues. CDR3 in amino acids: CASSSPRDAGRRLLGKLFF. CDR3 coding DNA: TGTGCCAGCAGTTCTCCTAGGGATGCGGGTCGGAGGTTGCTTGGGAAACTGTTTTTT.

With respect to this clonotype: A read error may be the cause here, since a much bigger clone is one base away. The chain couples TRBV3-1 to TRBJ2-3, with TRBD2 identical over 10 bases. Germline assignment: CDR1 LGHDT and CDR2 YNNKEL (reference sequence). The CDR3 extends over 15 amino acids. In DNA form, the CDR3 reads TGTGCCAGCAGCCAAGGGACTAGCGGCACAGGTACGCAGTATTTT. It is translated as CASSQGTSGTGTQYF.

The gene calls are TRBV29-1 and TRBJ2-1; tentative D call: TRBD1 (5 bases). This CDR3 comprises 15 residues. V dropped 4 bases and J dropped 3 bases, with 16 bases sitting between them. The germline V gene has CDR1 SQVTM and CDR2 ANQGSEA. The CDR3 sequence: CSVASVVTVYNEQFF. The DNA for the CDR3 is TGCAGCGTTGCCTCCGTTGTGACAGTCTACAATGAGCAGTTCTTC.

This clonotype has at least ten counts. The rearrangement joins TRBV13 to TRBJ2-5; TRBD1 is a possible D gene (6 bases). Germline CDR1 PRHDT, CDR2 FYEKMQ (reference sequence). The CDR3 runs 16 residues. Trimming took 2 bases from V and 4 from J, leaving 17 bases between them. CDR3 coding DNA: TGTGCCAGCAGCTTAAACCAAAGGGGGTCGGGAGAGACCCAGTACTTC. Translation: CASSLNQRGSGETQYF.

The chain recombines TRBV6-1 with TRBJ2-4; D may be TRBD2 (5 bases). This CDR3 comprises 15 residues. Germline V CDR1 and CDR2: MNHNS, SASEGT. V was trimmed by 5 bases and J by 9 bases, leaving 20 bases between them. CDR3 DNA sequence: TGTGCCAGCAGTCTAGGACGAGTAGAGGGTAGCATTCAGTACTTC. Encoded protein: CASSLGRVEGSIQYF.

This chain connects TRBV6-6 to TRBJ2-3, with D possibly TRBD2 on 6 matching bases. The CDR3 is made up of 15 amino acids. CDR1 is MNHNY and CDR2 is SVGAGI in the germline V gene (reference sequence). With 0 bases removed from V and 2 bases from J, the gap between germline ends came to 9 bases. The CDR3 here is CASSYSTGVTDTQYF. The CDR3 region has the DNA TGTGCCAGCAGTTACTCGACGGGGGTCACAGATACGCAGTATTTT.

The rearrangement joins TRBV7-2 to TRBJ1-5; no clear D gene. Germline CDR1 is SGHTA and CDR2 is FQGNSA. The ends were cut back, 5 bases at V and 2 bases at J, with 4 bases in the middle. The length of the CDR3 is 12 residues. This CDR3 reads CASSGGNQPQHF. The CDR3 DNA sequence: TGTGCCAGCAGCGGGGGCAATCAGCCCCAGCATTTT.

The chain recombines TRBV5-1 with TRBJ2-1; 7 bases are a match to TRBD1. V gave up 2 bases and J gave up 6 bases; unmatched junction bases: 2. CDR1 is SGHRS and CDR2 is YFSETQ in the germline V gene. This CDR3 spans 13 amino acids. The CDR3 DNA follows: TGCGCCAGCAGCTTTCGGACAGGCAATGAGCAGTTCTTC. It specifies CASSFRTGNEQFF.

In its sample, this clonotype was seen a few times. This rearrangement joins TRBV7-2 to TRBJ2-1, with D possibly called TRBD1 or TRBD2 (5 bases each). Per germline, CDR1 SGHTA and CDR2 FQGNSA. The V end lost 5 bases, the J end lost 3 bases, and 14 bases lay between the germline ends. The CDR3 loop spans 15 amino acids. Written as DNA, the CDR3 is TGTGCCAGCAGCCCCCGAGGGACCAACTACAATGAGCAGTTCTTC. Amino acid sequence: CASSPRGTNYNEQFF.

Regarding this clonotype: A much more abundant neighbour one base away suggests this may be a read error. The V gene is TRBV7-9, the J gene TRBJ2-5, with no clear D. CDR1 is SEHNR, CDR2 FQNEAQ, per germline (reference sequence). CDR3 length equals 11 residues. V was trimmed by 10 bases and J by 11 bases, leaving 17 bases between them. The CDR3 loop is CAKEFQSVQYF. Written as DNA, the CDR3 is TGTGCCAAGGAGTTTCAATCTGTGCAGTACTTC.

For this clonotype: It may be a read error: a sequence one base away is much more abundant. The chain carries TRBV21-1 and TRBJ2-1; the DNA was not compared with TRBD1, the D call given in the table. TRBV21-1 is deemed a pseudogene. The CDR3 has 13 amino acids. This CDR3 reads CASSRPKGETQFF. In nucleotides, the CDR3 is TGTGCCAGCAGCAGGCCTAAGGGGGAGACCCAGTTCTTC.

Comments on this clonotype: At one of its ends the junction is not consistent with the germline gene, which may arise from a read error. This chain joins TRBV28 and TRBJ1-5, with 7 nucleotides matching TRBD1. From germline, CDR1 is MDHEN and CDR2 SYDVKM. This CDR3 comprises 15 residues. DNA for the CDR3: TGTGCCAACAGTTCCACCGGGACAGTCAATCAGCCCCAGCATTTT. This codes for CANSSTGTVNQPQHF.

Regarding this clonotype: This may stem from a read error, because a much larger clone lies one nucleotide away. CDR3 in amino acids: CVSSFLAGGNPYF. CDR3 DNA sequence: TGTGTCAGCAGTTTCTTAGCAGGGGGCAATCCGTACTTC. The chain has TRBV6-6 and TRBJ2-5, with 8 bases matching TRBD1. The CDR3 spans 13 residues. Germline CDR1 reads MNHNY; CDR2 reads SVGAGI (reference sequence).

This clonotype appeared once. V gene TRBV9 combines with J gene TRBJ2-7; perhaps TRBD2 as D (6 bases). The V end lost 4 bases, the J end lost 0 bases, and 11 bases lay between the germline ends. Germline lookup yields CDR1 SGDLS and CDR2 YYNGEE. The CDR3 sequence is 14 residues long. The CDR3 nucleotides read TGTGCCAGCAGCCAGATAGCGGACTCCTACGAGCAGTACTTC. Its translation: CASSQIADSYEQYF.

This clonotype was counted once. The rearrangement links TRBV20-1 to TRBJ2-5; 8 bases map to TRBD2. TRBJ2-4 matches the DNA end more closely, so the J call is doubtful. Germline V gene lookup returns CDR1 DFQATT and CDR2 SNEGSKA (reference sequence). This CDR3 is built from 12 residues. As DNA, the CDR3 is TGCAGTGTTCCCCCGGGGGGGAACATTCAGTACTTC. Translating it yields CSVPPGGNIQYF.

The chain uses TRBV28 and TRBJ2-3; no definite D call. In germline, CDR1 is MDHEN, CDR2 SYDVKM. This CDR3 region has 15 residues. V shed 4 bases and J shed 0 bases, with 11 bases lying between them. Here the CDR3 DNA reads TGTGCCAGCAGTTGGCGGAATCCTAGCACAGATACGCAGTATTTT. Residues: CASSWRNPSTDTQYF.

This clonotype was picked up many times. For the CDR3, the DNA is TGCGCCAGCAGCCCCCCCCTAGGCACAGATACGCAGTATTTT. This sequence encodes CASSPPLGTDTQYF. The chain joins TRBV5-1 to TRBJ2-3, with D uncertain. V lost 4 bases and J lost 1, with 10 bases in between. Germline CDR1 is SGHRS and CDR2 is YFSETQ. The CDR3 extends over 14 amino acids.

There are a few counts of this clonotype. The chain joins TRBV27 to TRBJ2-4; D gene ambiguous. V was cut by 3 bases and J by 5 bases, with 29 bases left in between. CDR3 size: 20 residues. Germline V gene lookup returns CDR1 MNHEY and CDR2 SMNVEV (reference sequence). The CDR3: CASSFVGPGVAGPPQNIQYF. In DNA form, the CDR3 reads TGTGCCAGCAGTTTTGTCGGTCCCGGCGTTGCCGGGCCCCCTCAAAACATTCAGTACTTC.

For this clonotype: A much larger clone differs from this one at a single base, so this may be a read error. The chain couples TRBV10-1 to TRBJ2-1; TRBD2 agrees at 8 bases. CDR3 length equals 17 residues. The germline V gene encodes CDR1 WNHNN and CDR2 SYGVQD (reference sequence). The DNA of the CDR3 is TGCGCCGGCAGTGAGACCATCGCGGGAGGACAATACAATGAGCAGTTCTTC. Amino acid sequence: CAGSETIAGGQYNEQFF.

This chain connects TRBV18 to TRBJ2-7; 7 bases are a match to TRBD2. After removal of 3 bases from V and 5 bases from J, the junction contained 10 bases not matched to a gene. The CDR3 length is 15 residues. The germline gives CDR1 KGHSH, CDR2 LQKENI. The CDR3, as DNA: TGTGCCAGCTCACCGAGGGGCGGGAGTTCGGACGAGCAGTACTTC. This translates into CASSPRGGSSDEQYF.